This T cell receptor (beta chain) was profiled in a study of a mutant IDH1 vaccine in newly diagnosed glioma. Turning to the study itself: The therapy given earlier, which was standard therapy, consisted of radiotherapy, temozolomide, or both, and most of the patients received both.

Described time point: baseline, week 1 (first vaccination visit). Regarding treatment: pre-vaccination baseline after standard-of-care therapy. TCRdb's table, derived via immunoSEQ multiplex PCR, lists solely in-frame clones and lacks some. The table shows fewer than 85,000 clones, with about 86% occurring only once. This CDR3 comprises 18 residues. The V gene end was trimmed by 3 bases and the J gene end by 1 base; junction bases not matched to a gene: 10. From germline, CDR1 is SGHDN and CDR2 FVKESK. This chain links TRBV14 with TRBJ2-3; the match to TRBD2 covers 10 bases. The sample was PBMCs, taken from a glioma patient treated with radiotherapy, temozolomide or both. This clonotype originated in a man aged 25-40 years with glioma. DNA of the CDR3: TGTGCCAGCAGCCAGATAGCGGGGGGTCCTCTGGGCACAGATACGCAGTATTTT. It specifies CASSQIAGGPLGTDTQYF.